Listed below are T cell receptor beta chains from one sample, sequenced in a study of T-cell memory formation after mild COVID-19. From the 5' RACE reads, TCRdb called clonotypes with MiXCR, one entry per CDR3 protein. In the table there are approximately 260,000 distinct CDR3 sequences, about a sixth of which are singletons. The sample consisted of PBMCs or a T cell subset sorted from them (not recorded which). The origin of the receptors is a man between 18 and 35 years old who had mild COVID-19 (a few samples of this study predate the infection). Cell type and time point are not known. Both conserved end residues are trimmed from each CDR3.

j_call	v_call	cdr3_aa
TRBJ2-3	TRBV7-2	ASIVDRNTDTQY
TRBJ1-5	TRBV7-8	ASSTGGNQPQH
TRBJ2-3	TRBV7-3	ASSSVSGGTDTQY
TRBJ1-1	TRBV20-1	SATRDSGTEAF
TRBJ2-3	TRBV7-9	ASSPTGRGSTDTQY
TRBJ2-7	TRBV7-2	ASSGGQGARYEQY
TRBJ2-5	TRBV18	ASSPWSGETQY
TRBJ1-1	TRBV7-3	ASKQDGGTEAF
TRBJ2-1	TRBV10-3	AISETFDEQF
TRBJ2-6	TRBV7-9	ASTEGLGANVLT
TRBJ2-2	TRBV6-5	ASSYERYRVGTGELF
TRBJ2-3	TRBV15	ATSRNREVTDTQY
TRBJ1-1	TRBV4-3	ASSQGGGRGSDTEAF
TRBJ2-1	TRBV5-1	ASSLGQGLHEQF
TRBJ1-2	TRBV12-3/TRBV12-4	ASSSRADYGYT
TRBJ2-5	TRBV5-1	ASSIRQVETQY
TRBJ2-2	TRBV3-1	ASSPPWGAATGELF
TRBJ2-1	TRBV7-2	ASSLAGTLLLYEQF
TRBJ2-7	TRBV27	ASSLSRGGRAYEQY
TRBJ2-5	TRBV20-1	SARGGTSGGLETQY
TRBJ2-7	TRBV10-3	AISESAAYEQY
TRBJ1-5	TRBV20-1	SARGGQVGQPQH
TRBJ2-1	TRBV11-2	ASSLDPWAQLRGTKQF
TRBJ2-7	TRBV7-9	ASSLEAGAGEQY
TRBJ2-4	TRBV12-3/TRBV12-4	ASSYGQGGDIQY
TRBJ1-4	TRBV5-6	ASSSLRDSYLDEKLF
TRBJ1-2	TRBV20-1	SARAGDRGPFDYGYT
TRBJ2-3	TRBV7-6	ASSGTGNSQY
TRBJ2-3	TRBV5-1	ASSRDSTDTQY
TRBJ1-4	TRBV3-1	ASSQFRGGEKLF
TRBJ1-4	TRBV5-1	ASSLRTSPNEKLF
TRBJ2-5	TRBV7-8	ASSTEVGVGQETQY
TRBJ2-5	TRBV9	ASSAWDNRQETQY
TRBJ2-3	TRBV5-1	ASSLELAGGTDTQY
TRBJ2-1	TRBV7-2	ASSYTGGAYNEQF
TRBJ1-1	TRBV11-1	ASSSSGTDYKAF
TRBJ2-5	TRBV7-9	ASSLTSPETQY
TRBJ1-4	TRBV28	ASSRRQTNEKLF
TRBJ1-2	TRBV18	ASSLGTGSYIHGYT
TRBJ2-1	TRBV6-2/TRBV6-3	ASSYGTGTGNQF
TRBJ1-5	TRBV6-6	ASSSPEVNQPQH
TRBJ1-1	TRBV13	ASSQSGQGVLQAF